Each of the 25 T cell receptor beta chains below was sequenced from the same sample in a study of radiation and T cells in renal cell carcinoma. Sample time point: baseline pretreatment blood. Described treatment: 15 Gy SBRT to primary tumor, nephrectomy 4 weeks later. Generated by immunoSEQ multiplex PCR, the TCRdb table keeps only in-frame clones and is missing some. The table lists some 150,000 clones, over 80% of them singletons, with around 25% in the top ten. Sequenced material: blood, taken from a patient whose treatment included radiotherapy and nephrectomy. Receptor source: a woman between 45 and 65 years old with renal cell carcinoma.

The J gene is TRBJ2-5, the V gene TRBV2; 7 nucleotides agree with TRBD1. Germline values: CDR1 SNHLY, CDR2 FYNNEI. The trim removed 11 bases at V and 2 bases at J, leaving 8 bases unmatched. There are 13 residues in the CDR3. The chain's CDR3 is CAPQGQEQETQYF. The CDR3 DNA is TGTGCCCCACAGGGGCAGGAGCAAGAGACCCAGTACTTC.

The chain couples TRBV7-9 to TRBJ1-3, with D possibly TRBD1 on 5 matching bases. Germline CDR1 SEHNR, CDR2 FQNEAQ (reference sequence). The CDR3 is 15 amino acids. V lost 3 bases and J lost 0, with 9 bases in between. The CDR3 loop is CASSLRGSSGNTIYF. CDR3 bases: TGTGCCAGCAGCTTGCGGGGGTCCTCTGGAAACACCATATATTTT.

The gene calls are TRBV19 and TRBJ1-4, with TRBD1 matching over 8 bases. The V gene's germline CDR1 is LNHDA and CDR2 SQIVND (reference sequence). V lost 4 bases, J lost 3 bases, and 4 bases stayed unmatched. There are 15 residues in the CDR3. CDR3 coding DNA: TGTGCCAGTAGTAAGCAGGGGGCGCCTAATGAAAAACTGTTTTTT. It translates to CASSKQGAPNEKLFF. The full variable domain, in which reference TRBV19 and TRBJ1-4 provide the parts outside the CDR3, is DGGITQSPKYLFRKEGQNVTLSCEQNLNHDAMYWYRQDPGQGLRLIYYSQIVNDFQKGDIAEGYSVSREKKESFPLTVTSAQKNPTAFYLCASSKQGAPNEKLFFGSGTQLSVL.

This chain links TRBV18 with TRBJ2-7; 9 positions match TRBD2. CDR3 length: 16 residues. Trimming cost V 3 bases and J 4 bases; bases outside gene matches: 10. The germline CDR1 and CDR2 sequences are KGHSH and LQKENI. CDR3 in amino acids: CASSPRGGSGGYEQYF. The CDR3 nucleotides read TGTGCCAGCTCACCCCGAGGGGGTAGCGGGGGTTACGAGCAGTACTTC.

This chain connects TRBV6-6 to TRBJ1-2; no firm D call. The germline CDR1 and CDR2 sequences are MNHNY and SVGAGI (reference sequence). V lost 2 bases and J 10 bases, leaving 11 bases between the germline ends. This CDR3 comprises 12 residues. CDR3 sequence reads: CASSYRESYYTF. Here the CDR3 DNA reads TGTGCCAGCAGTTACCGAGAAAGCTACTACACCTTC.

Worth noting for this clone: A junction boundary mismatches the germline segment, possibly from a read error. The chain recombines TRBV7-2 with TRBJ2-5; D might be TRBD1 or TRBD2, each matching 7 bases. Germline lookup yields CDR1 SGHTA and CDR2 FQGNSA. There are 13 residues in the CDR3. DNA of the CDR3: TGTGCCAGCAGCCAAGGGAGGGGGCTAGGACTAGACTTC. The encoded protein is CASSQGRGLGLDF.

This rearrangement joins TRBV4-1 to TRBJ2-7, with D perhaps matching TRBD1 (6 bases). The germline gives CDR1 MGHRA, CDR2 YSYEKL. V shed 2 bases and J shed 4 bases, with 21 bases lying between them. CDR3 size: 17 residues. CDR3 residues: CASSQLLQGSKRYEQYF. As DNA, the CDR3 is TGCGCCAGCAGCCAACTACTTCAGGGGAGTAAGCGTTACGAGCAGTACTTC.

The genes are TRBV7-2 and TRBJ2-7; D may be TRBD2 (6 bases). CDR3 length: 16 amino acids. Germline V CDR1 and CDR2: SGHTA, FQGNSA. Trimming took 3 bases from V and 3 from J, leaving 18 bases between them. CDR3 sequence reads: CASSLGSGPPNYEQYF. Written as DNA, the CDR3 is TGTGCCAGCAGCTTGGGGAGCGGGCCCCCGAACTACGAGCAGTACTTC. Combining the CDR3 with reference TRBV7-2 and TRBJ2-7 gives the whole variable domain GAGVSQSPSNKVTEKGKDVELRCDPISGHTALYWYRQSLGQGLEFLIYFQGNSAPDKSGLPSDRFSAERTGGSVSTLTIQRTQQEDSAVYLCASSLGSGPPNYEQYFGPGTRLTVT.

DNA of the CDR3: TGTGCCAGCAGTTCGAGCCCAGGGTATGGTCGCGGCTACACCTTC. Translation gives CASSSSPGYGRGYTF. The rearrangement uses TRBV7-6 and TRBJ1-2, with a weak D call TRBD1 (5 bases). The V end was cut by 6 bases, the J end by 8 bases, with 22 bases between. The CDR3 extends over 15 amino acids. Germline V gives CDR1 SGHVS, CDR2 FNYEAQ. The full variable domain, completed using reference TRBV7-6 and TRBJ1-2, is GAGVSQSPRYKVTKRGQDVALRCDPISGHVSLYWYRQALGQGPEFLTYFNYEAQQDKSGLPNDRFSAERPEGSISTLTIQRTEQRDSAMYRCASSSSPGYGRGYTFGSGTRLTVV.

This chain joins TRBV4-3 and TRBJ1-4; 8 positions match TRBD1. The CDR3 has 15 residues. Germline-derived CDR1 and CDR2 are LGHNA and YSLEER. V shed 1 base and J 3 bases; nucleotides not matched to a gene: 1. CDR3 amino acids: CASSQGTGSNEKLFF. DNA of the CDR3: TGCGCCAGCAGCCAAGGGACAGGGTCTAATGAAAAACTGTTTTTT.

This chain joins TRBV28 and TRBJ1-6; TRBD1 is a possible D gene (6 bases). V was clipped by 3 bases and J by 7 bases, with 10 bases between them. Germline CDR1 reads MDHEN; CDR2 reads SYDVKM. The CDR3 loop spans 14 amino acids. CDR3 loop: CASSFTRGNSPLHF. CDR3 nucleotide sequence: TGTGCCAGCAGTTTTACCAGGGGCAATTCACCCCTCCACTTT.

V is TRBV5-6 and J is TRBJ2-1; TRBD2 matches at 10 bases. CDR1 is SGHDT and CDR2 is YYEEEE in the germline V gene. The V and J ends lost 0 bases and 8 bases, in that order; junction bases with no gene match: 8. This CDR3 is built from 16 residues. The CDR3 here is CASSLVLAGADDEQFF. CDR3 DNA sequence: TGTGCCAGCAGCTTGGTGCTAGCGGGAGCCGATGATGAGCAGTTCTTC.

J is TRBJ1-6 and V is TRBV7-6, with no clear D. Germline V gene sequence: CDR1 SGHVS, CDR2 FNYEAQ. The CDR3 covers 14 residues. Trimming took off 5 bases at V and 10 bases at J, with 15 bases between the two ends. CDR3 DNA sequence: TGTGCCAGCAGCCCCTGGGGTGGGGAGTCACCCCTCCACTTT. It codes for CASSPWGGESPLHF.

V usage is TRBV15 and J usage is TRBJ2-2; D ambiguous. CDR3 size: 11 residues. From germline, CDR1 is LNHNV and CDR2 YYDKDF (reference sequence). Trimming cost V 1 base and J 6 bases, with 0 bases left between them. CDR3 coding DNA: TGTGCCACCAGCAGAGCCGGGGAGCTGTTTTTT. Its translation is CATSRAGELFF.

This chain links TRBV7-2 with TRBJ1-1, with a weak D call TRBD1 (5 bases). This CDR3 spans 14 amino acids. The V gene lost 2 bases and the J gene lost 1 base, with 8 bases spanning the gap. Germline assignment: CDR1 SGHTA and CDR2 FQGNSA. CDR3: CASSLSGENTEAFF. In DNA form, the CDR3 reads TGTGCCAGCAGCTTATCGGGGGAGAACACTGAAGCTTTCTTT.

This chain links TRBV27 with TRBJ2-7; the match to TRBD1 covers 9 bases. Per the germline V gene, CDR1 is MNHEY and CDR2 is SMNVEV (reference sequence). The CDR3 extends over 16 amino acids. Unmatched junction bases numbered 6, after V lost 3 bases and J lost 0 bases. The CDR3 sequence: CASSFFPGQGSYEQYF. CDR3 DNA: TGTGCCAGCAGTTTTTTTCCGGGACAGGGCTCCTACGAGCAGTACTTC.

This clone is a singleton in its sample. The V call is TRBV19, the J call TRBJ2-7; D uncertain. CDR1 and CDR2 from the germline V gene are LNHDA and SQIVND (reference sequence). Trimming removed 5 bases at V and 2 bases at J, with 7 bases between. The CDR3 runs to 12 residues. The CDR3 reads CASSFGAYEQYF. The CDR3 region has the DNA TGTGCCAGTAGTTTCGGAGCCTACGAGCAGTACTTC.

This clone showed up just once. The rearrangement uses TRBV29-1 and TRBJ2-3; D is perhaps TRBD2 (7 bases). CDR1 and CDR2 (germline): SQVTM, ANQGSEA. CDR3 size: 15 residues. Trimming pared 3 bases from V and 1 base from J, leaving 14 bases between. The CDR3 DNA reads as TGCAGCGTTGAGGGGGGGGCCGTTGGCACAGATACGCAGTATTTT. This translates into CSVEGGAVGTDTQYF.

This chain joins TRBV7-2 and TRBJ1-2; D is unresolved. V lost 5 bases and J lost 4, with 17 bases in between. This CDR3 comprises 15 residues. From germline, CDR1 is SGHTA and CDR2 FQGNSA. CDR3 DNA: TGTGCCAGCAGCCCCGGAGGGCCTTTTGGCTATGGCTACACCTTC. The encoded protein is CASSPGGPFGYGYTF.

The chain carries TRBV6-1 and TRBJ2-5, with 13 bases fitting TRBD2. Looked up from germline, CDR1 is MNHNS and CDR2 is SASEGT. V dropped 6 bases and J dropped 4; count of bases not matched to a gene: 2. This CDR3 spans 14 amino acids. CDR3 protein: CASRTSGGRETQYF. Here the CDR3 DNA reads TGTGCCAGCAGGACTAGCGGGGGGAGAGAGACCCAGTACTTC.

The chain combines TRBV19 with TRBJ1-2, with a possible D match to TRBD1 (6 bases). The CDR3 sequence is 15 residues long. V was clipped by 3 bases and J by 8 bases, with 19 bases between them. Per the germline V gene, CDR1 is LNHDA and CDR2 is SQIVND (reference sequence). The CDR3 DNA sequence: TGTGCCAGTAGTATGCAGACAGGTTTGGTAAAAGGCTACACCTTC. Protein sequence: CASSMQTGLVKGYTF.

V gene TRBV4-1 combines with J gene TRBJ2-7; TRBD2 agrees at 12 bases. The CDR3 length is 15 residues. Germline trimming cut 1 base from V and 5 bases from J; bases unmatched to any gene: 3. Germline lookup yields CDR1 MGHRA and CDR2 YSYEKL. CDR3 sequence reads: CASSQGLAGEDEQYF. The CDR3 nucleotides are TGCGCCAGCAGCCAAGGACTAGCGGGAGAAGACGAGCAGTACTTC.

The chain combines TRBV4-1 with TRBJ2-7, with D possibly matching TRBD2 (6 bases). V was cut by 4 bases and J by 3 bases, with 10 bases left in between. This CDR3 spans 13 amino acids. Germline assignment: CDR1 MGHRA and CDR2 YSYEKL. The CDR3 DNA reads TGCGCCAGCAGCCCAGGGCGGGGCTACGAGCAGTACTTC. Translated, it gives CASSPGRGYEQYF.

This chain connects TRBV5-1 to TRBJ2-7; 7 bases are a match to TRBD1. Germline-derived CDR1 and CDR2 are SGHRS and YFSETQ. Germline trimming cut 4 bases from V and 1 base from J; bases unmatched to any gene: 11. There are 16 residues in the CDR3. CDR3: CASSQIAGTASYEQYF. CDR3 DNA sequence: TGCGCCAGCAGCCAAATCGCCGGGACAGCATCCTACGAGCAGTACTTC.

The chain recombines TRBV27 with TRBJ1-2; unclear D gene. Germline CDR1 is MNHEY and CDR2 is SMNVEV (reference sequence). The CDR3 length is 15 residues. V dropped 6 bases and J dropped 1 base, with 15 bases sitting between them. The CDR3 DNA reads TGTGCCAGCAGCCCCCTCTCTTACCTTAACTATGGCTACACCTTC. Translation: CASSPLSYLNYGYTF.